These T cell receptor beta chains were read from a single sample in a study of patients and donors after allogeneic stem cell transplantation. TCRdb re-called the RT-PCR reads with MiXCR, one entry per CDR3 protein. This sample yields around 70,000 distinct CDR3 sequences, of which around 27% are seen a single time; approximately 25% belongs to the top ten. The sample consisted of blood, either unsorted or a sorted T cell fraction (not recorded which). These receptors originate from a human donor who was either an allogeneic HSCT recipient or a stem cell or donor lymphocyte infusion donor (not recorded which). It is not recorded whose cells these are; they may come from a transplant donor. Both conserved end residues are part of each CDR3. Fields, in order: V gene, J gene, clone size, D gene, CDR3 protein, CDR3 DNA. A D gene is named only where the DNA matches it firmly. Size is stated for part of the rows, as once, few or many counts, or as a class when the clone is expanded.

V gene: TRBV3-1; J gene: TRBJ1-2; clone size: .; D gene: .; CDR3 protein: CASSFEGGGAVKGYTF; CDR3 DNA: TGTGCCAGCAGTTTTGAAGGCGGAGGGGCGGTGAAGGGCTACACCTTC
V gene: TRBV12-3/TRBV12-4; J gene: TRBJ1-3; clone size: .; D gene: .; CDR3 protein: CASSHPVHSGNTIYF; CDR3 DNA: TGTGCCAGCAGCCACCCCGTCCACTCTGGAAACACCATATATTTT
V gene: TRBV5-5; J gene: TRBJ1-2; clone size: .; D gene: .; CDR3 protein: CASSSGGGYGYTF; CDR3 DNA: TGTGCCAGCAGCTCGGGGGGAGGCTATGGCTACACCTTC
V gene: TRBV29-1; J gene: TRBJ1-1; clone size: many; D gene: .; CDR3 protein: CSVRPNTEAFF; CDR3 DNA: TGCAGCGTCCGCCCGAACACTGAAGCTTTCTTT
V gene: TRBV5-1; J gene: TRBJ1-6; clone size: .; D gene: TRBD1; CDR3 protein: CASSSLRQGDSPLHF; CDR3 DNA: TGCGCCAGCAGCTCCCTCAGGCAGGGGGATTCACCCCTCCACTTT
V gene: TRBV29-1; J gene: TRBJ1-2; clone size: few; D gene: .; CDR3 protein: CSVTPRLNYGYTF; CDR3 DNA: TGCAGCGTTACTCCCCGACTTAACTATGGCTACACCTTC
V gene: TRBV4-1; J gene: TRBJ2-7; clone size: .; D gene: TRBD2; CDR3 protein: CASSQDPGGGGRPYEQYF; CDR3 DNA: TGCGCCAGCAGCCAAGACCCCGGGGGCGGGGGGAGGCCCTACGAGCAGTACTTC
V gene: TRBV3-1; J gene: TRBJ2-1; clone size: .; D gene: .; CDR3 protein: CASSPVWTRDEQFF; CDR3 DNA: TGTGCCAGCAGCCCAGTTTGGACCCGGGATGAGCAGTTCTTC
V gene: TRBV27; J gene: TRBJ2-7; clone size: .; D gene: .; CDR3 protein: CASSSDRPYEQYF; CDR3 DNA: TGTGCCAGCAGCTCCGACAGGCCCTACGAGCAGTACTTC
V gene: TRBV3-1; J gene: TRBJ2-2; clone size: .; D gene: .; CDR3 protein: CASSQERDYRRLRDTGELFF; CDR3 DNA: TGTGCCAGCAGCCAAGAGAGAGATTACAGACGGCTTCGCGACACCGGGGAGCTGTTTTTT
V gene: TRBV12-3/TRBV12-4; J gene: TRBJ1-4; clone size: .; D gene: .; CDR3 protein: CASSRTPEKLFF; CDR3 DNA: TGTGCCAGCAGCCGCACGCCTGAAAAACTGTTTTTT
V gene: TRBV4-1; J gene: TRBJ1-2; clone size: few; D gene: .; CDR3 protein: CASSQDVLSGANYGYTF; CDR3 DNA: TGCGCCAGCAGCCAAGATGTACTCAGCGGGGCTAACTATGGCTACACCTTC
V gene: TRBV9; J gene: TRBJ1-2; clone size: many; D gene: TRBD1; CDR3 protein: CASSDSGQGAFGYTF; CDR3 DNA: TGTGCCAGCAGCGACTCGGGACAGGGGGCGTTTGGCTACACCTTC
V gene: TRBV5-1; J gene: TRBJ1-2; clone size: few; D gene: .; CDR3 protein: CASSLTSLYGYTF; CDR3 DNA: TGCGCCAGCAGCTTGACTTCCCTTTATGGCTACACCTTC
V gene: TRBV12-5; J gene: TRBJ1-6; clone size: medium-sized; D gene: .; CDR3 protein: CASGLSGSPLHF; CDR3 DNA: TGTGCTAGTGGTTTAAGCGGTTCACCCCTCCACTTT
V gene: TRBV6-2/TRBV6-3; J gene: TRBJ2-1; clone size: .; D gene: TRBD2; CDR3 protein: CASSYGLAGWSSYNEQFF; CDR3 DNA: TGTGCCAGCAGTTACGGTCTAGCGGGGTGGAGCTCCTACAATGAGCAGTTCTTC
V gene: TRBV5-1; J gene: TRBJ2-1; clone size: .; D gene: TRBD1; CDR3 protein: CASSLPTGPEQFF; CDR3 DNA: TGCGCCAGCAGCTTACCGACAGGGCCTGAGCAGTTCTTC
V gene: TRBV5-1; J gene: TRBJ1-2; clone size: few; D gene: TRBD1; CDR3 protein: CASTRTGNYGYTF; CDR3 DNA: TGCGCCAGCACGCGGACAGGGAACTATGGCTACACCTTC
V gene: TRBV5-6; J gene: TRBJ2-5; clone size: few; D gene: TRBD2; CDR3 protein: CASSPGTSGLSSQETQYF; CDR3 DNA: TGTGCCAGCAGTCCCGGGACTAGCGGGTTGTCTTCCCAAGAGACCCAGTACTTC
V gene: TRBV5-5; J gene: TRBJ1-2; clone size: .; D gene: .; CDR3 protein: CASSLESGFGYTF; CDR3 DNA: TGTGCCAGCAGCCTTGAATCGGGGTTTGGCTACACCTTC
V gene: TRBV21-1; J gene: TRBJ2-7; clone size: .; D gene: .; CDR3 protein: CASSKVGLEMREQYF; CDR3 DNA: TGTGCCAGCAGCAAAGTAGGGCTGGAGATGCGGGAGCAGTACTTC
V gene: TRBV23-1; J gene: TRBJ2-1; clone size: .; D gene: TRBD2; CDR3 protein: CASSQRTGTSGSHEQFF; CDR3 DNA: TGCGCCAGCAGTCAACGGACAGGGACTAGCGGGAGCCATGAGCAGTTCTTC
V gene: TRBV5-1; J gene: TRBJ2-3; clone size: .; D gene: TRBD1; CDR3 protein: CASSFGTGGTDTQYF; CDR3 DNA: TGCGCCAGCAGCTTTGGGACAGGGGGCACAGATACGCAGTATTTT
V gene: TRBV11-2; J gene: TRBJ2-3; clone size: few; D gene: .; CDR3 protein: CASSPYLGRTDTQYF; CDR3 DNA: TGTGCCAGCAGCCCCTATCTCGGACGCACAGATACGCAGTATTTT
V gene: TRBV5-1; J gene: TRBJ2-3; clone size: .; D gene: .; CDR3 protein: CASNFRTLGTDTQYF; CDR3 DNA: TGCGCCAGCAACTTTAGGACTCTTGGCACAGATACGCAGTATTTT
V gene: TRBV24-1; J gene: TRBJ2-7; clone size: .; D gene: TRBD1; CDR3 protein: CATSDSDRGHHEQYF; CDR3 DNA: TGTGCCACCAGTGATTCCGACAGGGGGCACCACGAGCAGTACTTC
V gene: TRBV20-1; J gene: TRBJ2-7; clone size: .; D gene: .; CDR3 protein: CSATPQGYEQYF; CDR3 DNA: TGCAGTGCTACCCCGCAAGGCTACGAGCAGTACTTC
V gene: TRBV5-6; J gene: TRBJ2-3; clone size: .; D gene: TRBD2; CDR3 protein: CASSSRVSSGSFTDTQYF; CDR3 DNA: TGTGCCAGCAGCTCCAGGGTTTCTAGCGGATCGTTCACAGATACGCAGTATTTT
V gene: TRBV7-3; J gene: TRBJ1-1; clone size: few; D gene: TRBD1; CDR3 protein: CASSTTGGLNTEAFF; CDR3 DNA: TGTGCCAGCAGCACGACAGGGGGTTTGAACACTGAAGCTTTCTTT
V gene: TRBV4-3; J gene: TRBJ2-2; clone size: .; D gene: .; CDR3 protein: CASSQGWRGLLNTGELFF; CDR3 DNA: TGCGCCAGCAGCCAAGGTTGGAGGGGGCTGCTGAACACCGGGGAGCTGTTTTTT
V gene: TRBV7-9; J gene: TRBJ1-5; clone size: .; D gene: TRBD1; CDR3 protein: CASSLGQTNQPQHF; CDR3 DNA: TGTGCCAGCAGCTTGGGACAGACCAATCAGCCCCAGCATTTT
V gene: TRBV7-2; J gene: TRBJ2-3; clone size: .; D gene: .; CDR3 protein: CASSLGGRTDTQYF; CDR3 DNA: TGTGCCAGCAGCTTAGGGGGGCGCACAGATACGCAGTATTTT
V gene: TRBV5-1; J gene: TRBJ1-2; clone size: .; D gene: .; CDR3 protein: CASSSGDYYGYTF; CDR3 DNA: TGCGCCAGCAGCTCGGGGGATTACTATGGCTACACCTTC
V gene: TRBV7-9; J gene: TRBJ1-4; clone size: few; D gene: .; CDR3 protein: CASSGGLGPFRLATNEKLFF; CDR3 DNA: TGTGCCAGCAGCGGGGGTTTGGGGCCATTCAGACTAGCAACTAATGAAAAACTGTTTTTT
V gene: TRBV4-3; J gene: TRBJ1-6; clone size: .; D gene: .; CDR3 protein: CASSPGRDELPLHF; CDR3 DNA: TGCGCCAGCAGCCCGGGCAGGGACGAGTTACCCCTCCACTTT
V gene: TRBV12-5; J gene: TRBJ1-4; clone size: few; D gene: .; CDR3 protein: CASGQTGELFF; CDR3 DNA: TGTGCTAGTGGTCAAACTGGGGAACTGTTTTTT
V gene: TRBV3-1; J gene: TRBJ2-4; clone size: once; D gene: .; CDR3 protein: CASSLRAAAENIQYF; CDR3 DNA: TGTGCCAGCAGCCTTCGGGCGGCGGCCGAAAACATTCAGTACTTC
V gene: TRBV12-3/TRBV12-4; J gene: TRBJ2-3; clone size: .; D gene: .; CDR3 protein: CASSLEYRGTQYF; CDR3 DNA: TGTGCCAGCAGTCTAGAGTATCGGGGTACGCAGTATTTT
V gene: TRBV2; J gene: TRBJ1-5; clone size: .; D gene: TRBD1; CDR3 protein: CASSRDSSQPQHF; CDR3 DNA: TGTGCCAGCAGTAGGGACAGTTCTCAGCCCCAGCATTTT
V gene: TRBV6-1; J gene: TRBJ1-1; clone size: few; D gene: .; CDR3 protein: CASSRIGSEAFF; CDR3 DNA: TGTGCCAGCAGTAGAATTGGCTCTGAAGCTTTCTTT
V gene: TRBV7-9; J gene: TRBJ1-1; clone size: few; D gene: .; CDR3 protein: CASSLVDTEAFF; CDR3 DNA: TGTGCCAGCAGCTTAGTGGACACTGAAGCTTTCTTT
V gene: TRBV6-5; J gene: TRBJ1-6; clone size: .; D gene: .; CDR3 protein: CASSYFPRAGTSPLHF; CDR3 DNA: TGTGCCAGCAGTTATTTCCCCAGGGCCGGAACTTCACCCCTCCACTTT
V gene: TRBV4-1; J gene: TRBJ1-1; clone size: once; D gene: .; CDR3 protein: CASSQVLGPEAFF; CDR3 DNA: TGCGCCAGCAGCCAGGTGCTGGGCCCTGAAGCTTTCTTT
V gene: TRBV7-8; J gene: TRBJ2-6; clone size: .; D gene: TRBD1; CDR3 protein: CASSLGQGSNVLTF; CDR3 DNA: TGTGCCAGCAGCTTAGGACAGGGATCCAACGTCCTGACTTTC
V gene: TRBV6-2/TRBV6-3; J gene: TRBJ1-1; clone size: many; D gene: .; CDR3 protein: CASGEDSRNTEAFF; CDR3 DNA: TGTGCCAGCGGGGAAGACAGCCGGAACACTGAAGCTTTCTTT
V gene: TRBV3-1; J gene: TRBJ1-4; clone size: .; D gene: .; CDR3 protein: CASSQGLNEKLFF; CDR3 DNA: TGTGCCAGCAGCCAGGGTCTCAATGAAAAACTGTTTTTT
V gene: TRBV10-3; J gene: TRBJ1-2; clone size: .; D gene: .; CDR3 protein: CAISPPPGRINYGYTF; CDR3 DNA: TGTGCCATCAGCCCCCCTCCGGGACGGATTAACTATGGCTACACCTTC
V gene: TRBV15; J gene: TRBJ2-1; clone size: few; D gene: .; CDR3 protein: CATSRDHVGEQFF; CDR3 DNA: TGTGCCACCAGCAGAGACCATGTTGGTGAGCAGTTCTTC
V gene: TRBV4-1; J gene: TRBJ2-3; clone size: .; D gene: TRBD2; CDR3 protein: CASSQDRLRRESDTQYF; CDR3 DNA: TGCGCCAGCAGCCAAGATCGATTGCGGCGGGAGTCCGATACGCAGTATTTT